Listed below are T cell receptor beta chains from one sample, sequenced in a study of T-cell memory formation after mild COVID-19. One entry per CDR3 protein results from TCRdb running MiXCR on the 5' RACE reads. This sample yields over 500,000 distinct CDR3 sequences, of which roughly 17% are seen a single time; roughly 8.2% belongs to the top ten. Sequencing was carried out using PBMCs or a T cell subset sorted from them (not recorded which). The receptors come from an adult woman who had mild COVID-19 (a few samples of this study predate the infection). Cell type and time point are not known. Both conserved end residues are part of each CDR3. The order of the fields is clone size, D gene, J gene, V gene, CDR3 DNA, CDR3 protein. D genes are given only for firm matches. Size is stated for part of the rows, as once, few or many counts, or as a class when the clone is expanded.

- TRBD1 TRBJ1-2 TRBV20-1 TGCAGTGCTAGAGACCTGACAGGGAATAAAGCTAACTATGGCTACACCTTC CSARDLTGNKANYGYTF
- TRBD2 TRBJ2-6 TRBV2 TGTGCCAGCAGTGAAGCGCTTGACGGGAGGGCTGTCAACGTCCTGACTTTC CASSEALDGRAVNVLTF
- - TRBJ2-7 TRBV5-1 TGCGCCAGCAGCTTGGGTATTGGCCAGAGCTCCTACGAGCAGTACTTC CASSLGIGQSSYEQYF
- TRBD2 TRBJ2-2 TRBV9 TGTGCCAGCAGCGTGCGGGTCGAGCGGGGGCCAAAAAACACCGGGGAGCTGTTTTTT CASSVRVERGPKNTGELFF
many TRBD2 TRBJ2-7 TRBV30 TGTGCCTTGTGGGGCGGGGGGCAGAAGTACTTC CALWGGGQKYF
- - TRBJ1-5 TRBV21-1 TGTGCCAGCAGCAAAGGGGCCAGTGGGTATAGCAATCAGCCCCAGCATTTT CASSKGASGYSNQPQHF
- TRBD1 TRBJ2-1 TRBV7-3 TGTGCCAGCAGCCGTCACAGGGGTGTATACAATGAGCAGTTCTTC CASSRHRGVYNEQFF
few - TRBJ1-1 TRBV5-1 TGCGCCAGCAGCTTAGTTGGGAGGAGTAGGGCTTTCTTT CASSLVGRSRAFF
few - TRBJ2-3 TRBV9 TGTGCCAGCAGCCATCTACCGACAGGCACAGATACGCAGTATTTT CASSHLPTGTDTQYF
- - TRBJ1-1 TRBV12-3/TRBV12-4 TGTGCCAGCAGCTTCAAGAGGATGGCTGAAGCTTTCTTT CASSFKRMAEAFF
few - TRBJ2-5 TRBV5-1 TGCGCCAGCAGAAGGTGGGGAGAGACCCAGTACTTC CASRRWGETQYF
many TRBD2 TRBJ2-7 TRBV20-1 TGCAGTGCTAGAGATCCGAGGACTAGCTACGAGCAGTACTTC CSARDPRTSYEQYF
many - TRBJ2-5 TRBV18 TGTGCCAGCTCACCAGAGGGCGAGACCCAGTACTTC CASSPEGETQYF
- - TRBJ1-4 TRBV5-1 TGCGCCAGCAGCCTTCAAACAGGGTCTAATGAAAAACTGTTTTTT CASSLQTGSNEKLFF
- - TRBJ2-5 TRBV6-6 TGTGCCAGCAGTAAGGAGACAGGCCCTCGAAAGACCCAGTACTTC CASSKETGPRKTQYF
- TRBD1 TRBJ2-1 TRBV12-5 TGTGCTAGTGGTAGCAGGGGGTCTAGCTCCTACAATGAGCAGTTCTTC CASGSRGSSSYNEQFF
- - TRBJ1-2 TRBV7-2 TGTGCCAGCAGCCCTGACTCTACGGGGGGCTACACCTTC CASSPDSTGGYTF
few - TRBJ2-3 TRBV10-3 TGTGCCATCAGTTATAGCCGGGGCACAGATACGCAGTATTTT CAISYSRGTDTQYF
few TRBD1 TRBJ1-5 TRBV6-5 TGTGCCAGCAGCTCCACGGGACAGGGGAACAATCAGCCCCAGCATTTT CASSSTGQGNNQPQHF
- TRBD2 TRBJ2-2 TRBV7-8 TGTGCCAGCAGCTTACGACTAGCGGGGGACCCCACCGGGGAGCTGTTTTTT CASSLRLAGDPTGELFF
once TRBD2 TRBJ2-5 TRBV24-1 TGTGCCAGCCGGACTTGGACTAGCGGGAGGCGAGGCTCAGAGACCCAGTACTTC CASRTWTSGRRGSETQYF
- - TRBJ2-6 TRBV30 TGTGCCTCGGACGGCTCTGGGGCCAACGTCCTGACTTTC CASDGSGANVLTF
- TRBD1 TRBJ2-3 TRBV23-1 TGCGCCACCTTGACAGGGAGCACAGATACGCAGTATTTT CATLTGSTDTQYF
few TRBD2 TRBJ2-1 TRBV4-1 TGCGCCAGCAGCCAAGGGACTAGCGGGGTCGACAATGAGCAGTTCTTC CASSQGTSGVDNEQFF
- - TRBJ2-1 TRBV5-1 TGCGCCAGCAGCTCTCAAAGGAGGCAGTTCTCCTACAATGAGCAGTTCTTC CASSSQRRQFSYNEQFF
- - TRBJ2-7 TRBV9 TGTGCCAGCAGCGTTGACAGCGGTCCCTACGAGCAGTACTTC CASSVDSGPYEQYF
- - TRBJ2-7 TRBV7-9 TGTGCCAGCAGCCGGGACTTCTCCTACGAGCAGTACTTC CASSRDFSYEQYF
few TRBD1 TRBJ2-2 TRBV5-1 TGCGCCAGCAGCCTACGGACAGGTCAGAACACCGGGGAGCTGTTTTTT CASSLRTGQNTGELFF
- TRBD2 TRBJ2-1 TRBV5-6 TGTGCCAGCACCCCTAGCGGGAGCTACAATGAGCAGTTCTTC CASTPSGSYNEQFF
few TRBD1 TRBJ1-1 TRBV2 TGTGCCAGCTTCGACAGGGCGAACACTGAAGCTTTCTTT CASFDRANTEAFF
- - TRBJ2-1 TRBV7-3 TGTGCCAGCAGCTCCCGGACTTTTGTTCCTTATGGTGAGCAGTTCTTC CASSSRTFVPYGEQFF
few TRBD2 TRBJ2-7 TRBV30 TGTGCCTGGAGTGTACTAGCGGCCTACGAGCAGTACTTC CAWSVLAAYEQYF
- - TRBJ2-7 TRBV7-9 TGTGCCAGCAGTCAGGACGGGGGACGCTCCTACGAGCAGTACTTC CASSQDGGRSYEQYF
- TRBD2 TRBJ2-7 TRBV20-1 TGCAGTGCAAACTTCGGGGCTAGCGGGATTATCGACGAGCAGTACTTC CSANFGASGIIDEQYF
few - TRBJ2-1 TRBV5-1 TGCGCCAGCAGGATCCAACAGTTCTCCTACAATGAGCAGTTCTTC CASRIQQFSYNEQFF
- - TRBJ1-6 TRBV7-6 TGTGCCAGCAGCTTAGACGTCCTCTTTTCACCCCTCCACTTT CASSLDVLFSPLHF
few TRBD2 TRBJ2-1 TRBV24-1 TGTGCCACCAGTGGTCGGCTAGCGGGAGGGCCCTCCTACAATGAGCAGTTCTTC CATSGRLAGGPSYNEQFF
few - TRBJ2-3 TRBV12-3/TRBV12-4 TGTGCCAGCAGTGCTCTCCCGGGGGATACGCAGTATTTT CASSALPGDTQYF
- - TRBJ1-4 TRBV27 TGTGCCAGCAGTTTCCTAGGACAGTCAAAGGGAAATGAAAAACTGTTTTTT CASSFLGQSKGNEKLFF
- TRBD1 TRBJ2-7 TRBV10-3 TGTGCCATCACACCGGGACAGGCCTTGCGGGAGCAGTACTTC CAITPGQALREQYF
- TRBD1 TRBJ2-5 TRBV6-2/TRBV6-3 TGTGCCAGCAGCCACGGGACAGGGCTAGAGACCCAGTACTTC CASSHGTGLETQYF
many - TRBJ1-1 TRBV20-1 TGCAGTGCGCCAAAGGGGGATTGGGACACTGAAGCTTTCTTT CSAPKGDWDTEAFF
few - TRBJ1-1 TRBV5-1 TGCGCCAGCAGCGCTGGACGGCACTCGAACACTGAAGCTTTCTTT CASSAGRHSNTEAFF
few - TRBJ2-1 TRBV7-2 TGTGCCAGCAGCTTAGCTTTATATTCCAATGAGCAGTTCTTC CASSLALYSNEQFF
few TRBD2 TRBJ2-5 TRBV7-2 TGTGCCAGCAGATCTGGACTAGCGGGAGGCCCTACCCAGTACTTC CASRSGLAGGPTQYF
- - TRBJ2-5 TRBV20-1 TGCAGTGCTACCCCAGCCTGGGGGACCCAGTACTTC CSATPAWGTQYF